Included here is one T cell receptor beta chain sequence, with context. The data are from a study of T-cell memory formation after mild COVID-19. The CDR3 has 13 residues. Losses at the gene ends were 6 bases for V and 6 bases for J; bases not matched to a gene: 7. Germline V gives CDR1 WNHNN, CDR2 SYGVQD (reference sequence). MiXCR, run by TCRdb on the 5' RACE reads, gives a single entry per CDR3 protein. Of a few hundred thousand distinct CDR3 sequences listed, over 11% were seen once; the top ten hold approximately 22%. The chain has TRBV10-1 and TRBJ2-7, with 8 bases that match TRBD1. The sample was PBMCs or a T cell subset sorted from them (not recorded which). The TCR sequence derives from a man aged 18 to 35 who had mild COVID-19 (a few samples of this study predate the infection). Cell type and time point are not known. The DNA of the CDR3 is TGCGCCAGCAGCCGGACAGGGAGCTTCGAGCAGTACTTC. It specifies CASSRTGSFEQYF.